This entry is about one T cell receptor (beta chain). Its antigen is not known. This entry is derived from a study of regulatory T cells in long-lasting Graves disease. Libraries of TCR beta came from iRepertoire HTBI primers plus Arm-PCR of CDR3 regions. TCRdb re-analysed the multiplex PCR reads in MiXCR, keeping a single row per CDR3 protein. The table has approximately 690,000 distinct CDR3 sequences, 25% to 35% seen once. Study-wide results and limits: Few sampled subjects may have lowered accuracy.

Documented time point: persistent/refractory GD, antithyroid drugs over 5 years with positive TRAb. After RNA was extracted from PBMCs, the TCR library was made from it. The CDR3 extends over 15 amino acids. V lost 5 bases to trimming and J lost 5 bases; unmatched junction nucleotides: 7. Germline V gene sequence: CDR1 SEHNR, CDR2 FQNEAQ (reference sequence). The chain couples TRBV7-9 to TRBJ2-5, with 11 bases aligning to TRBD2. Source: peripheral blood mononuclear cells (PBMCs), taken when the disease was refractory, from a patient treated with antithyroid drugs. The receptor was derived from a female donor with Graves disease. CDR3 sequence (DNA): TGTGCCAGCAGCCCAGTAGCGGGAGGGCCTGAGACCCAGTACTTC. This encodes CASSPVAGGPETQYF.